Listed below are T cell receptor beta chains from one sample, sequenced in a study of shared clonotypes between healthy human individuals. Data came from immunoSEQ multiplex PCR; TCRdb stores just in-frame clones and leaves some out. The profile shows over 2 million clones, around 92% of them singletons. Sample: naive CD4+ T cells from PBMCs. Receptor source: a man in his late teens or twenties in good health. Some clones in this sample may be carry-over from other donors' samples. Both conserved end residues are part of each CDR3. The D gene is left open where the match is weak. The size entry is marked missing in some rows and otherwise reads once, few, many or a size class.

clone size: .; D gene: .; V gene: TRBV5-1; J gene: TRBJ2-7; CDR3 DNA: TGCGCCAGCAGCTTGGACGGGTCCTACTACGAGCAGTACTTC; CDR3 protein: CASSLDGSYYEQYF
clone size: .; D gene: .; V gene: TRBV5-8; J gene: TRBJ1-5; CDR3 DNA: TGTGCCAGCAGCCCGCGGGTCAATCAGCCCCAGCATTTT; CDR3 protein: CASSPRVNQPQHF
clone size: .; D gene: TRBD1; V gene: TRBV7-2; J gene: TRBJ1-1; CDR3 DNA: TGTGCCAGCAGCAAGTTGACAGGGGGACTCTCTGAAGCTTTCTTT; CDR3 protein: CASSKLTGGLSEAFF
clone size: .; D gene: TRBD2; V gene: TRBV11-3; J gene: TRBJ2-3; CDR3 DNA: TGTGCCAGCAGCTTAGCGGAGCGGGGGGAAACAGATACGCAGTATTTT; CDR3 protein: CASSLAERGETDTQYF
clone size: .; D gene: TRBD1; V gene: TRBV4-3; J gene: TRBJ1-4; CDR3 DNA: TGCGCCAGCAGCCAAGACAGGGGGCGCGGAAAACTGTTTTTT; CDR3 protein: CASSQDRGRGKLFF
clone size: .; D gene: TRBD1; V gene: TRBV28; J gene: TRBJ1-5; CDR3 DNA: TGTGCCAGCAGCTCGGACAGGGTGAAGCTGCCCCAGCATTTT; CDR3 protein: CASSSDRVKLPQHF
clone size: .; D gene: .; V gene: TRBV5-6; J gene: TRBJ2-2; CDR3 DNA: TGTGCCAGACCTCACGGGGAGCTGTTTTTT; CDR3 protein: CARPHGELFF
clone size: .; D gene: .; V gene: TRBV5-4; J gene: TRBJ2-1; CDR3 DNA: TGTGCCAGCAGCAGTCGTCGGGTCTCATACAATGAGCAGTTCTTC; CDR3 protein: CASSSRRVSYNEQFF
clone size: .; D gene: .; V gene: TRBV5-1; J gene: TRBJ1-6; CDR3 DNA: TGCGCCAGCAGCTTGGGCCCCCGGGGTTCATATAATTCACCCCTCCACTTT; CDR3 protein: CASSLGPRGSYNSPLHF
clone size: .; D gene: .; V gene: TRBV2; J gene: TRBJ2-7; CDR3 DNA: TGTGCCAGCAGTGAGTGGGACCGCACCTACGAGCAGTACTTC; CDR3 protein: CASSEWDRTYEQYF
clone size: .; D gene: TRBD2; V gene: TRBV6-6; J gene: TRBJ2-1; CDR3 DNA: TGTGCCAGCAGTGGGGGACTAGCAGCCTACAATGAGCAGTTCTTC; CDR3 protein: CASSGGLAAYNEQFF
clone size: .; D gene: TRBD1; V gene: TRBV7-2; J gene: TRBJ2-1; CDR3 DNA: TGTGCCAGCAGCTGGGCCCCAGGGGGCTCCTACAATGAGCAGTTCTTC; CDR3 protein: CASSWAPGGSYNEQFF
clone size: .; D gene: TRBD2; V gene: TRBV12-5; J gene: TRBJ2-2; CDR3 DNA: TGTGCTAGTGGTTGGGGACTAGCGGAGGGGGCCGGGGAGCTGTTTTTT; CDR3 protein: CASGWGLAEGAGELFF
clone size: .; D gene: .; V gene: TRBV6-5; J gene: TRBJ2-3; CDR3 DNA: TGTGCCAGCAGTTCCGTCAGGGGGAGGCGCACAGATACGCAGTATTTT; CDR3 protein: CASSSVRGRRTDTQYF
clone size: .; D gene: .; V gene: TRBV2; J gene: TRBJ2-4; CDR3 DNA: TGTGCCAGCAATCGTTTCGGGAGTGCCAAAAACATTCAGTACTTC; CDR3 protein: CASNRFGSAKNIQYF
clone size: .; D gene: .; V gene: TRBV4-1; J gene: TRBJ2-5; CDR3 DNA: TGCGCCAGCAGCCAACTTGACAGGGCCCGGGGGAGATATAACTTC; CDR3 protein: CASSQLDRARGRYNF
clone size: .; D gene: TRBD1; V gene: TRBV18; J gene: TRBJ1-4; CDR3 DNA: TGTGCCAGCTCCCCCCGGCAGGGGGCCTTCGAAAAACTGTTTTTT; CDR3 protein: CASSPRQGAFEKLFF
clone size: .; D gene: TRBD2; V gene: TRBV10-2; J gene: TRBJ2-3; CDR3 DNA: TGCGCCAGCAGACGGGCGGGAGCTTCTACAGATACGCAGTATTTT; CDR3 protein: CASRRAGASTDTQYF
clone size: .; D gene: .; V gene: TRBV18; J gene: TRBJ2-2; CDR3 DNA: TGTGCCAGCTCATCGGGACGGTTGAACACCGGGGAGCTGTTTTTT; CDR3 protein: CASSSGRLNTGELFF
clone size: .; D gene: .; V gene: TRBV9; J gene: TRBJ1-3; CDR3 DNA: TGTGCCAGCAGCGCAGGGGCGGGCTCTGGAAACACCATATATTTT; CDR3 protein: CASSAGAGSGNTIYF
clone size: .; D gene: .; V gene: TRBV5-4; J gene: TRBJ2-7; CDR3 DNA: TGTGCCAGCAGCTACACCGACAACTACGAGCAGTACTTC; CDR3 protein: CASSYTDNYEQYF
clone size: once; D gene: .; V gene: TRBV29-1; J gene: TRBJ1-2; CDR3 DNA: TGCAGCGTTGCATTGTCAGGGCGGGACTATGGCTACACCTTC; CDR3 protein: CSVALSGRDYGYTF
clone size: .; D gene: TRBD2; V gene: TRBV28; J gene: TRBJ2-7; CDR3 DNA: TGTGCCAGCGCCTTAGCGGGAGAAGCCTACGAGCAGTACTTC; CDR3 protein: CASALAGEAYEQYF
clone size: .; D gene: TRBD1; V gene: TRBV30; J gene: TRBJ1-1; CDR3 DNA: TGTGCCTGGAGGCGACAGGGAATTAGCGCGAACACTGAAGCTTTCTTT; CDR3 protein: CAWRRQGISANTEAFF
clone size: .; D gene: .; V gene: TRBV20-1; J gene: TRBJ2-1; CDR3 DNA: TGCAGTGCTAGAGTTAGAAGTTCGTTCTTC; CDR3 protein: CSARVRSSFF
clone size: .; D gene: .; V gene: TRBV19; J gene: TRBJ1-4; CDR3 DNA: TGTGCCAGTAGTATTCTTGCTGAGGGGCAGACAGTCAGCCGTCAGTCAACTAATGAAAAACTGTTTTTT; CDR3 protein: CASSILAEGQTVSRQSTNEKLFF
clone size: .; D gene: TRBD1; V gene: TRBV15; J gene: TRBJ1-1; CDR3 DNA: TGTGCCACCAGCATAGAGGGGGCCAGCACTGAAGCTTTCTTT; CDR3 protein: CATSIEGASTEAFF
clone size: .; D gene: TRBD2; V gene: TRBV6-1; J gene: TRBJ2-2; CDR3 DNA: TGTGCCAGCAGTGAACTCCGAAGGGCTAGCGGAAGAAACACCGGGGAGCTGTTTTTT; CDR3 protein: CASSELRRASGRNTGELFF
clone size: .; D gene: .; V gene: TRBV30; J gene: TRBJ2-2; CDR3 DNA: TGTGCCTGGAGTTGGGAGCGTCCCGGGGAGCTGTTTTTT; CDR3 protein: CAWSWERPGELFF
clone size: .; D gene: TRBD1; V gene: TRBV6-1; J gene: TRBJ2-7; CDR3 DNA: TGTGCCAGCAGTACCTGGACAGGAGAGTTCGAGCAGTACTTC; CDR3 protein: CASSTWTGEFEQYF
clone size: .; D gene: .; V gene: TRBV5-1; J gene: TRBJ1-2; CDR3 DNA: TGCGCCAGCAGCTTGGGCCAGCGGGAAGGCTACACCTTC; CDR3 protein: CASSLGQREGYTF
clone size: .; D gene: .; V gene: TRBV7-2; J gene: TRBJ2-7; CDR3 DNA: TGTGCCAGCAGCCCCCAGGGGGGCAGTGGCGAGCAGTACTTC; CDR3 protein: CASSPQGGSGEQYF
clone size: .; D gene: TRBD1; V gene: TRBV5-8; J gene: TRBJ1-1; CDR3 DNA: TGTGCCAGCAGCTTCTTGGGACAGGGAAAAACTGAAGCTTTCTTT; CDR3 protein: CASSFLGQGKTEAFF
clone size: .; D gene: TRBD2; V gene: TRBV5-6; J gene: TRBJ2-7; CDR3 DNA: TGTGCCAGCAGCCGGAGTCCGACTAGCGGGAGGGAGCAGTACTTC; CDR3 protein: CASSRSPTSGREQYF
clone size: .; D gene: .; V gene: TRBV28; J gene: TRBJ2-7; CDR3 DNA: TGTGCCAGCAGTTTACCTAGGACCACCTACGAGCAGTACTTC; CDR3 protein: CASSLPRTTYEQYF
clone size: .; D gene: TRBD1; V gene: TRBV27; J gene: TRBJ1-2; CDR3 DNA: TGTGCCAGCAGCCGACTACAGGGGGCCTATGGCTACACCTTC; CDR3 protein: CASSRLQGAYGYTF
clone size: .; D gene: .; V gene: TRBV30; J gene: TRBJ1-6; CDR3 DNA: TGTGCCTGGAGTGTCGGGAGCTCCTATAATTCACCCCTCCACTTT; CDR3 protein: CAWSVGSSYNSPLHF
clone size: .; D gene: .; V gene: TRBV7-9; J gene: TRBJ2-7; CDR3 DNA: TGTGCCAGCAGCCTGAGCGGTTCGGAGGACGAGCAGTACTTC; CDR3 protein: CASSLSGSEDEQYF
clone size: .; D gene: .; V gene: TRBV7-8; J gene: TRBJ2-1; CDR3 DNA: TGTGCCAGCAGCTTAACGACTACCTACAATGAGCAGTTCTTC; CDR3 protein: CASSLTTTYNEQFF
clone size: .; D gene: .; V gene: TRBV5-1; J gene: TRBJ1-4; CDR3 DNA: TGCGCCAGCAGTGTCGGGGCGGGTGAAAAACTGTTTTTT; CDR3 protein: CASSVGAGEKLFF
clone size: .; D gene: TRBD2; V gene: TRBV29-1; J gene: TRBJ2-3; CDR3 DNA: TGCAGCGTCGCCCCTAGCGGGGGCACAGATACGCAGTATTTT; CDR3 protein: CSVAPSGGTDTQYF
clone size: .; D gene: .; V gene: TRBV11-3; J gene: TRBJ2-5; CDR3 DNA: TGTGCCAGCAGCTCACCATCCAAAGAGACCCAGTACTTC; CDR3 protein: CASSSPSKETQYF
clone size: .; D gene: .; V gene: TRBV30; J gene: TRBJ1-1; CDR3 DNA: TGTGCCTGGGACAGGTCGAACACTGAAGCTTTCTTT; CDR3 protein: CAWDRSNTEAFF
clone size: once; D gene: TRBD1; V gene: TRBV28; J gene: TRBJ1-1; CDR3 DNA: TGTGCCAGCAGTAGGGGGCGGGACATGGAAGCTTTCTTT; CDR3 protein: CASSRGRDMEAFF
clone size: once; D gene: TRBD1; V gene: TRBV7-9; J gene: TRBJ1-5; CDR3 DNA: TGTGCCAGCAGCCCCAGGGGGGGATCCGATCAGCCCCAGCATTTT; CDR3 protein: CASSPRGGSDQPQHF
clone size: .; D gene: .; V gene: TRBV5-4; J gene: TRBJ2-7; CDR3 DNA: TGTGCCAGCAGCCCGGGACAACTCTACGAGCAGTACTTC; CDR3 protein: CASSPGQLYEQYF